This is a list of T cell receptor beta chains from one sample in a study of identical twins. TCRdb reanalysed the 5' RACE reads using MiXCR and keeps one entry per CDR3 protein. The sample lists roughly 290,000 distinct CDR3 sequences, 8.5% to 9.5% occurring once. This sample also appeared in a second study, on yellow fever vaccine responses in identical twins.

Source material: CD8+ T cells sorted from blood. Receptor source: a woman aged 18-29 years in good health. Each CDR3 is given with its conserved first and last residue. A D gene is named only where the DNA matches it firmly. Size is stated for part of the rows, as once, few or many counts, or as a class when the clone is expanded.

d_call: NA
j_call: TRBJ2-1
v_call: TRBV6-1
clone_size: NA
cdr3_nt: TGTGCCAGCAGTGAAGACCACGCTACACGAGACTACAATGAGCAGTTCTTC
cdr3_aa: CASSEDHATRDYNEQFF

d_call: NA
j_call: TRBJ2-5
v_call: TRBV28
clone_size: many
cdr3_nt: TGTGCCAGCAGTTTATTGGAGACCCACCGGGCGACCCAGTACTTC
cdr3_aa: CASSLLETHRATQYF

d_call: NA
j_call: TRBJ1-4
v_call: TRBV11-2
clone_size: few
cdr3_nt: TGTGCCAGCAGCTCTGCCTTGGGGATTGAAAAACTGTTTTTT
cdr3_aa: CASSSALGIEKLFF

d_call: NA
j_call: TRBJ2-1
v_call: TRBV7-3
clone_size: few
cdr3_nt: TGTGCCAGCAGCTTAAACGTAGGGGAGAACAATGAGCAGTTCTTC
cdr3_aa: CASSLNVGENNEQFF

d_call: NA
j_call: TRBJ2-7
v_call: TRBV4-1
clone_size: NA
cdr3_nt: TGCGCCAGCAGCCAAGGGCCCCGAGGGGTCGAGCAGTACTTC
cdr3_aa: CASSQGPRGVEQYF

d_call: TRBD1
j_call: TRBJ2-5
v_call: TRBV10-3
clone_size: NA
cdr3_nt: TGTGCCATCAGGGACCGAGACAGGGGACAAGAGACCCAGTACTTC
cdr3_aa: CAIRDRDRGQETQYF

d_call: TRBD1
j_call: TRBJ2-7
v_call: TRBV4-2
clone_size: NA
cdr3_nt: TGTGCCAGCAGCCATTTCATAGACAGGGCCGAGCAGTACTTC
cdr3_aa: CASSHFIDRAEQYF

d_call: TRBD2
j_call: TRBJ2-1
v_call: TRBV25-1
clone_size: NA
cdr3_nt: TGTGCCAGCAGTGTACGCCTTAGCGGGAAATCGGTCTACAATGAGCAGTTCTTC
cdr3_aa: CASSVRLSGKSVYNEQFF

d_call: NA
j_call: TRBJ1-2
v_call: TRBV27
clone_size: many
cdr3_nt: TGTGCCAGCAGTCCAGGACAATTAGTGGCTGGCTACACCTTC
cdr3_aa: CASSPGQLVAGYTF

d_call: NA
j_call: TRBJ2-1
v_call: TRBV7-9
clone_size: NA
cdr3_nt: TGTGCCAGCAGTTCCGTGAGAGATGCACCTTACAATGAGCAGTTCTTC
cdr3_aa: CASSSVRDAPYNEQFF

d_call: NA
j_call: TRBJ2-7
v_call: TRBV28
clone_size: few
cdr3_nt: TGTGCCAGCAGGCCGCGCGGGACACCTTGGGAGCAGTACTTC
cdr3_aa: CASRPRGTPWEQYF

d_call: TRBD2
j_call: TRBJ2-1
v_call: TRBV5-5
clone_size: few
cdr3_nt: TGTGCCAGCAGAACCGGGACTAGGGAATTCTTC
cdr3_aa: CASRTGTREFF

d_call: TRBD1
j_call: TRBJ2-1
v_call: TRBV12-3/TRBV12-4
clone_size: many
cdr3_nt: TGTGCCAGCAGGACAGGGGAGTGGCAAGAGCAGTTCTTC
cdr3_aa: CASRTGEWQEQFF

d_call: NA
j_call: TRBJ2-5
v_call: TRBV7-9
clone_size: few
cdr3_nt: TGTGCCAGCACCCCTGTGGGTGGAGAGACCCAGTACTTC
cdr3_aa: CASTPVGGETQYF

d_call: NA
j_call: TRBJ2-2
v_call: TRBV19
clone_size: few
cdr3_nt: TGTGCCAGTAGTATTTGGGGGAACACCGGGGAGCTGTTTTTT
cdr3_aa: CASSIWGNTGELFF

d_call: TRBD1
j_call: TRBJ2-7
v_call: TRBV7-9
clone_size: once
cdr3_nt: TGTGCCAGCAGCTTAAGGGGACAGGGGCGTCACGAGCAGTACTTC
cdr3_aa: CASSLRGQGRHEQYF

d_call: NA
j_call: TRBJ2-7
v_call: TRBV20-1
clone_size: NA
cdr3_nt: TGCTGTGTTAGAGGTCAGAATCAGGGCTTCACCTACGAGCAGTACTTC
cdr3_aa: CCVRGQNQGFTYEQYF

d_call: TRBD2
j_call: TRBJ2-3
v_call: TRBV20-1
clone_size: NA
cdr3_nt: TGCAGTGCTAGGGAAGCGGGGGGTAGCACAGATACGCAGTATTTT
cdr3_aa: CSAREAGGSTDTQYF

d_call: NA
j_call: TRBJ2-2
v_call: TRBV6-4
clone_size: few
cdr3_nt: TGTGCCAGCAGTGACTTACTTACCGGGGAGCTGTTTTTT
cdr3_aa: CASSDLLTGELFF

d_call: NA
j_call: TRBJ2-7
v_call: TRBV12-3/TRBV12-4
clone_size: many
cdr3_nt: TGTGCCAGCAGCCCGCCACCCGGGAGAGAGTACGAGCAGTACTTC
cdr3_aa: CASSPPPGREYEQYF

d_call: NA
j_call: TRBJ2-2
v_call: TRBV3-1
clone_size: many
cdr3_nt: TGTGCCAGCAGCCATCTTAGTAACACCGGGGAGCTGTTTTTT
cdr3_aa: CASSHLSNTGELFF

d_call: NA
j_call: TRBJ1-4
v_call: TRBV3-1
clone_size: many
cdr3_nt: TGTGCCAGCAGCCAAGATCGGGGCGGGATTGGAAAACTGTTTTTT
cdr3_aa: CASSQDRGGIGKLFF

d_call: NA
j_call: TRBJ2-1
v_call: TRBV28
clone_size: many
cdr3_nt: TGTGCCAGCAGTTTATACTACAATGAGCAGTTCTTC
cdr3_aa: CASSLYYNEQFF

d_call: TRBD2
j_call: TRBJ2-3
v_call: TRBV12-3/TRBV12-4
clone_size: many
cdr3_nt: TGTGCCAGCTGGTCTAGCGGGCGGAGCACAGATACGCAGTATTTT
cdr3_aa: CASWSSGRSTDTQYF

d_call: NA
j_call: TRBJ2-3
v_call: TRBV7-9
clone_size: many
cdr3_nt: TGTGCCAGCAGGCCAGGCGCAGATACGCAGTATTTT
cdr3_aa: CASRPGADTQYF

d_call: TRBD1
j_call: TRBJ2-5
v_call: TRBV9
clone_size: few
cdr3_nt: TGTGCCAGCAGCATCCGACAGGGGGAGGAATTGGAGACCCAGTACTTC
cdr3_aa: CASSIRQGEELETQYF

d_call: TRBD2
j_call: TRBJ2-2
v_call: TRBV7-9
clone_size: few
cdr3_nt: TGTGCCAGCAGATCCCTGGGGGGAGCGGGAGCCGGGGAGCTGTTTTTT
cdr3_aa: CASRSLGGAGAGELFF

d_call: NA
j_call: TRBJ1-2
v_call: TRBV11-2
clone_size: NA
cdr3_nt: TGTGCCAGGAGACACAACTATGGCTACACCTTC
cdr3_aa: CARRHNYGYTF

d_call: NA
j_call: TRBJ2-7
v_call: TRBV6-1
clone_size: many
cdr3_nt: TGTGCCGGAAGAAAAACCCGCGGGGAGCAGTACTTC
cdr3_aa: CAGRKTRGEQYF

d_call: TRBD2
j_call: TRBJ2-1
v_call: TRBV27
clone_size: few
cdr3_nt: TGTGCCAGCAGTTTGTCGGGACTAGGTTACTATGAGCAGTTCTTC
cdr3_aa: CASSLSGLGYYEQFF

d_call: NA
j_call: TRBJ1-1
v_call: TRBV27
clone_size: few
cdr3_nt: TGTGCCAGCAGTGACGGGGGGTACACTGAAGCTTTCTTT
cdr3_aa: CASSDGGYTEAFF

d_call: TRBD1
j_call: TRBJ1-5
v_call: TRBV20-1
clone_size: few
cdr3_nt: TGCAGTGCAAGGACAGGGTATCAGCCCCAGCATTTT
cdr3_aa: CSARTGYQPQHF

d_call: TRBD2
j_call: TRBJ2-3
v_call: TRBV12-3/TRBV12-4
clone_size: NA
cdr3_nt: TGTGCCCTCTGGTCGGCGCGAGCGGGGGGACTAGGGGCAGATACGCAGTATTTT
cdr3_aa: CALWSARAGGLGADTQYF

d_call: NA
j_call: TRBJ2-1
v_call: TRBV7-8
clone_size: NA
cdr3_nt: TGTGCCAGCAGCACTCGGGACCGCTCCTACAATGAGCAGTTCTTC
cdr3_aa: CASSTRDRSYNEQFF

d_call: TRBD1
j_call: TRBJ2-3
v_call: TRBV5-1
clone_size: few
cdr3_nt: TGCGCCAGCACCTGGACAGGGGTAACAGATACGCAGTATTTT
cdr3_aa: CASTWTGVTDTQYF

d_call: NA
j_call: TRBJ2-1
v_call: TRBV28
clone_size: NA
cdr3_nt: TGTGCCAGCAGTCCATCGGTAAGGTACGGTGGGGAGCAGTTCTTC
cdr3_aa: CASSPSVRYGGEQFF

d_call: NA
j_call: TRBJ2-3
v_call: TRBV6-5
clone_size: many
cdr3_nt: TGTGCCAGCAGTTACGGCATAGGGGATACGCAGTATTTT
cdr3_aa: CASSYGIGDTQYF

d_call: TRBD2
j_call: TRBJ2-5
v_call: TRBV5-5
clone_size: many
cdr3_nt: TGTGCCAGCAGCCCGGGACTAGCGGGAGTGAGCGGCGAGACCCAGTACTTC
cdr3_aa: CASSPGLAGVSGETQYF

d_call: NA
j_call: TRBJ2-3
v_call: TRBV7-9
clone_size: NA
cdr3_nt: TGTGCCAGCAGCCTCAAGGTTGGAGATACGCAGTATTTT
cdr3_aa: CASSLKVGDTQYF

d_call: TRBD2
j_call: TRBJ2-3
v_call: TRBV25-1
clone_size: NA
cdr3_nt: TGTGCCAGCAGGGATTCGGGACTAGCGGGAATCACAGATACGCAGTATTTT
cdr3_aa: CASRDSGLAGITDTQYF

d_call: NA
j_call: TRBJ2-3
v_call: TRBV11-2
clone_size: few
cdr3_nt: TGTGCCAGCAGCCTACCTCTATCCGGGAGCGGACTCCGCACAGATACGCAGTATTTT
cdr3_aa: CASSLPLSGSGLRTDTQYF

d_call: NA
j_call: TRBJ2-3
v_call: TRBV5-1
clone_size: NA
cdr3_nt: TGCGCCAGCAGCTTGGATCCTAGACAGGATAAAGATACGCAGTATTTT
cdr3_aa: CASSLDPRQDKDTQYF

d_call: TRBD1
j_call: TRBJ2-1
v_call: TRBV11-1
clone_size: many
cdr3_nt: TGTGCCAGCAGCTTAGCGGGTCAACAGGGGAAATTAGAGAATGAGCAGTTCTTC
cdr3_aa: CASSLAGQQGKLENEQFF

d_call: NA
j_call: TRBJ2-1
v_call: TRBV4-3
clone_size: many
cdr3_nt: TGCGCCAGCAGCCAATCGTATCAGCATGAGCAGTTCTTC
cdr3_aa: CASSQSYQHEQFF

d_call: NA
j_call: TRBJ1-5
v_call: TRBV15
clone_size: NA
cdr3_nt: TGTGCCACCAGCAGAGTTGGAGTTGACAGCGGGCTGTGGGATCAGCCCCAGCATTTT
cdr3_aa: CATSRVGVDSGLWDQPQHF

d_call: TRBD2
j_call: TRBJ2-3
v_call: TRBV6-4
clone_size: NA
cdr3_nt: TGTGCCAGCAGAGAGCTAGCGGGGGGAATGGATACGCAGTATTTT
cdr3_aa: CASRELAGGMDTQYF

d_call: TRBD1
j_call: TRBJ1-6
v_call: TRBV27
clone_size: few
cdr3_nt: TGTGCCAGCAGTTCCCTCCGGACAGGGTTCTATAATTCACCCCTCCACTTT
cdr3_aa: CASSSLRTGFYNSPLHF

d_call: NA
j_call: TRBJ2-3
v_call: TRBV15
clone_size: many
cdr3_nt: TGTGCCACCACCTCGGATTTCACAGATACGCAGTATTTT
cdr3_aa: CATTSDFTDTQYF

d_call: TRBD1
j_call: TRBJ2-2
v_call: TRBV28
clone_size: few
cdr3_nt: TGTGCCAGCAGACGAACCGGGACAGGGTTTGGCGGGGAGCTGTTTTTT
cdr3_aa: CASRRTGTGFGGELFF

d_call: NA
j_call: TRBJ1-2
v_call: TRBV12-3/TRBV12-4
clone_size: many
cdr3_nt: TGTGCCAGCAGCCTCCCCAGCAACTATGGCTACACCTTC
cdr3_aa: CASSLPSNYGYTF